This TCR beta chain came from a study of blood T cell repertoires in COVID-19 (dated by TCRdb to 2020 to 2021). The study in broad terms: Collaborator samples came from the United States, Italy and Spain and covered acute and convalescent phases of COVID-19. The prospective study material was composed of cDNA or gDNA derived from T cells, B-cell-depleted T cells, or PBMCs. The dataset comprised deeply sampled blood TCRbeta repertoires from subjects exposed to, actively infected with, or recovered from COVID-19. The repertoires were released in a freely available public database meant as a resource for research on the immune response to SARS-CoV-2. Samples were obtained from the ongoing ImmuneRACE study (first 160 participants) and from 950 to 1,500 subjects provided by 6 global collaborators. Sample metadata almost always included a de-identified subject ID, COVID-19 status, age in years and sex. Where available, HLA class I and class II types were obtained from metadata supplied by the sample provider rather than from assay-based typing. Broader findings and caveats from the paper: The quantity of clinical and demographic metadata differed by source and by participant and was supplied without curation.

A second Seattle source provided samples from volunteer blood donors who had recovered from COVID-19. Each collaborating institution followed its own protocols to collect whole blood in K2EDTA tubes. For TCRbeta analysis, collaborators shipped samples in one of three forms: frozen whole blood, isolated PBMCs, or DNA extracted from either of those sample types. This clone was counted only a few times. Its target antigen remains unknown. Within one base of it there is no much larger clone, and no base qualities were kept. The germline V gene encodes CDR1 SGHRS and CDR2 YFSETQ. The CDR3 runs 16 amino acids, cysteine and phenylalanine included. Only the CDR3 DNA stays, 48 bases, in frame from base 1. V lost 4 bases and J lost 7 bases; the stretch between them is 21 bases long. The immunoSEQ Assay, a bias-controlled multiplex PCR, was used to amplify TCRbeta CDR3 regions from genomic DNA. Concerning the study's data processing: Within the assay, amplification of reference gene primers was used to estimate how many nucleated cells each sample contained. To quantify the absolute abundance of each unique TCRbeta CDR3 rearrangement, sequence reads were collapsed and filtered. Productive Simpson clonality was computed per sample as the square root of Simpson's diversity index over productive rearrangements. This is the immuneACCESS table as TCRdb keeps it, with only in-frame sequences that have V and J called. A part of the clones is gone; compared with another copy, unresolved V genes explain less than half, and the rest is unexplained. V, J and clone size reflect that table, while D and trimming were determined from the DNA. This sample lists some 290,000 clones; over 65% were detected once. Of the sample, over 4.5% falls within the top ten clones.

The V gene is TRBV5-1 and the J gene is TRBJ1-3; the D gene assignment is ambiguous. The clonotype comes from a man between 60 and 75 years old who had recovered from COVID-19. The material sequenced was peripheral blood. The CDR3 loop reads CASSTVPFGSGNTIYF. The DNA reads as follows: TGCGCCAGCAGCACGGTACCGTTTGGCTCGGGGAACACCATATATTTT. The full variable domain, completed from the reference TRBV5-1 and TRBJ1-3 proteins outside the CDR3, reads KAGVTQTPRYLIKTRGQQVTLSCSPISGHRSVSWYQQTPGQGLQFLFEYFSETQRNKGNFPGRFSGRQFSNSRSEMNVSTLELGDSALYLCASSTVPFGSGNTIYFGEGSWLTVV.